The 31 T cell receptor beta chains below were found in one sample sequenced in a study of shared clonotypes between healthy human individuals. TCRdb keeps only in-frame clones here, not all; method: immunoSEQ multiplex PCR. Among some 2,500,000 clones listed, 93% were seen once. Sequencing input: naive CD4+ T cells from PBMCs. Subset: CD45RA+ positively selected. The source is a man between 18 and 35 years old in good health. Some clones in this sample may be carry-over from other donors' samples.

The rearrangement links TRBV7-2 to TRBJ1-2, with D unresolved. Germline lookup yields CDR1 SGHTA and CDR2 FQGNSA. V was shortened by 7 bases and J by 2 bases, with 14 bases between the two germline ends. The CDR3 length is 14 residues. In DNA, the CDR3 is TGTGCCAGCACCCGGGAGGTGATGAACTATGGCTACACCTTC. Protein: CASTREVMNYGYTF.

The chain carries TRBV7-6 and TRBJ2-7; 10 bases match TRBD2. CDR3 length: 15 residues. Germline CDR1 reads SGHVS; CDR2 reads FNYEAQ. Trimming cost V 1 base and J 4 bases; bases outside gene matches: 4. In DNA form, the CDR3 reads TGTGCCAGCAGCTTAGGAACAGCGGGAGGGTACGAGCAGTACTTC. Its protein is CASSLGTAGGYEQYF.

The genes are TRBV28 and TRBJ2-7; no reliable D call. Germline V gene data show CDR1 as MDHEN and CDR2 as SYDVKM. V lost 3 bases to trimming and J lost 2 bases, with 14 bases between them. The CDR3 spans 15 residues. CDR3 bases: TGTGCCAGCAGTTTCTTACAGTTCCCCACCTACGAGCAGTACTTC. Translated, it gives CASSFLQFPTYEQYF.

The J gene is TRBJ1-2, the V gene TRBV2; D might be TRBD1 (5 bases). Germline CDR1 SNHLY, CDR2 FYNNEI. V was cut by 6 bases and J by 0 bases, with 17 bases left in between. This CDR3 has 16 residues. For the CDR3, the DNA is TGTGCCAGCAGGCCCCGGGACGGATTAGCTAACTATGGCTACACCTTC. Translating gives CASRPRDGLANYGYTF.

The rearrangement joins TRBV18 to TRBJ2-3; D may correspond to TRBD1 or TRBD2 (6 bases each). Germline CDR1 and CDR2: KGHSH and LQKENI. V lost 3 bases, J lost 0 bases, and 13 bases lay in between. CDR3 length equals 16 residues. The CDR3 reads CASSPEGGSSTDTQYF. For the CDR3, the DNA is TGTGCCAGCTCACCGGAGGGGGGAAGTAGCACAGATACGCAGTATTTT.

CDR3 nucleotides: TGTGCCAGTAGAGGGACACCCGAGAGGACTGAAGCTTTCTTT. Protein sequence: CASRGTPERTEAFF. The chain is built from TRBV19 and TRBJ1-1; tentatively, D is TRBD1 (6 bases). This CDR3 is built from 14 residues. The germline V and J ends were trimmed by 6 bases and 5 bases, with 16 bases remaining between them. Looked up from germline, CDR1 is LNHDA and CDR2 is SQIVND (reference sequence).

Here the CDR3 reads CASSLAASGSGEQYF. CDR3 nucleotides: TGCGCCAGCAGCTTGGCGGCTAGCGGGAGTGGCGAGCAGTACTTC. V gene TRBV5-1 combines with J gene TRBJ2-7, with 10 bases aligning to TRBD2. The trim removed 0 bases at V and 6 bases at J, leaving 6 bases unmatched. Germline V gives CDR1 SGHRS, CDR2 YFSETQ. This CDR3 is 15 amino acids long.

For this clone: The same CDR3 also results from other DNA sequences found in this sample. The genes are TRBV5-1 and TRBJ2-3, with no clear D. The germline gives CDR1 SGHRS, CDR2 YFSETQ. Trimming removed 0 bases at V and 1 base at J, with 6 bases between. The CDR3 is made up of 14 amino acids. CDR3 sequence (DNA): TGCGCCAGCAGCTTGGGCCTTGGCACAGATACGCAGTATTTT. Its protein product is CASSLGLGTDTQYF.

A note on this clone: This sample includes further DNA sequences coding for the same CDR3. This chain uses TRBV6-5 with TRBJ2-7; TRBD2 might be the D (5 bases). V lost 0 bases to trimming and J lost 0 bases, with 9 bases between them. CDR1 and CDR2 (germline): MNHEY, SVGAGI. The CDR3 has 15 residues. CDR3 residues: CASSYSRGSSYEQYF. The CDR3 DNA sequence: TGTGCCAGCAGTTACTCACGGGGAAGCTCCTACGAGCAGTACTTC.

The chain uses TRBV27 and TRBJ2-6; D may be TRBD2 (5 bases). The CDR3 has 17 amino acids. With 5 bases removed from V and 0 bases from J, the gap between germline ends came to 14 bases. Germline-derived CDR1 and CDR2 are MNHEY and SMNVEV (reference sequence). The CDR3 region has the DNA TGTGCCAGCAGTCGGGCGGGCTCAGGCTCTGGGGCCAACGTCCTGACTTTC. Its protein product is CASSRAGSGSGANVLTF.

The chain uses TRBV7-6 and TRBJ2-3, with TRBD2 identical over 12 bases. Germline V gives CDR1 SGHVS, CDR2 FNYEAQ. The ends lost 1 base at V and 1 base at J; junction bases unmatched: 3. The length of the CDR3 is 17 residues. CDR3 coding DNA: TGTGCCAGCAGCTTAGACCGACTAGCGGGGGGCACAGATACGCAGTATTTT. This encodes CASSLDRLAGGTDTQYF.

For the CDR3, the DNA is TGCGCCAGCAGCGAAGGGACTAGCGGGATCCAAGAGACCCAGTACTTC. Amino acids: CASSEGTSGIQETQYF. The chain is built from TRBV4-1 and TRBJ2-5; 13 bases match TRBD2. The junction had 4 bases not matched to a gene; V was cut back by 5 bases and J by 1 base. From germline, CDR1 is MGHRA and CDR2 YSYEKL. This CDR3 comprises 16 residues.

The chain is built from TRBV5-6 and TRBJ1-4, with D possibly being TRBD1 (6 bases). Germline values: CDR1 SGHDT, CDR2 YYEEEE. Trimming left V 5 bases short and J 7 bases short, with 21 bases between. CDR3 length equals 16 residues. For the CDR3, the DNA is TGTGCCAGCAGAAAGACCCGAGGGGGGAGAATTGAAAAACTGTTTTTT. This gives the protein CASRKTRGGRIEKLFF. Supplemented by reference TRBV5-6 and TRBJ1-4, the full variable domain reads DAGVTQSPTHLIKTRGQQVTLRCSPKSGHDTVSWYQQALGQGPQFIFQYYEEEERQRGNFPDRFSGHQFPNYSSELNVNALLLGDSALYLCASRKTRGGRIEKLFFGSGTQLSVL.

The J gene is TRBJ2-1, the V gene TRBV9, with 10 bases identical to TRBD2. CDR3 size: 14 residues. The J segment lost 3 bases and the V segment lost 9 bases, leaving 6 bases of the junction unmatched. Germline CDR1 is SGDLS and CDR2 is YYNGEE. CDR3 amino acids: CATAGTSDYNEQFF. In DNA form, the CDR3 reads TGTGCCACCGCCGGGACTAGCGACTACAATGAGCAGTTCTTC.

Turning to this clone: The same CDR3 can be traced to other DNA sequences in this sample. The chain has TRBV5-4 and TRBJ2-5; the D is unclear. Trimming left V 0 bases short and J 2 bases short, with 2 bases between. The germline CDR1 and CDR2 sequences are SGHNT and YYREEE (reference sequence). This CDR3 contains 12 residues. CDR3 in amino acids: CASSLAQETQYF. Written as DNA, the CDR3 is TGTGCCAGCAGCTTGGCGCAAGAGACCCAGTACTTC.

The chain combines TRBV27 with TRBJ2-7; 10 positions agree with TRBD1. V was clipped by 5 bases and J by 3 bases; unmatched bases: 16. There are 18 residues in the CDR3. Looked up from germline, CDR1 is MNHEY and CDR2 is SMNVEV (reference sequence). The CDR3 here is CASSPTTRDRGLFYEQYF. The CDR3 DNA reads as TGTGCCAGCAGTCCTACCACCCGGGACAGGGGTTTATTCTACGAGCAGTACTTC.

The CDR3 protein is CASSIIPGQPQHF. The DNA for the CDR3 is TGTGCCAGTAGCATAATCCCCGGCCAGCCCCAGCATTTT. The chain recombines TRBV19 with TRBJ1-5; no definite D call. Germline CDR1 is LNHDA and CDR2 is SQIVND (reference sequence). The CDR3 extends over 13 amino acids. V lost 6 bases and J lost 7, with 13 bases in between.

The V call is TRBV9, the J call TRBJ1-1, with no clear D. Trimming took off 4 bases at V and 1 base at J, with 11 bases between the two ends. This CDR3 has 14 amino acids. The germline CDR1 and CDR2 sequences are SGDLS and YYNGEE. This chain's CDR3 is CASSPSVRNTEAFF. DNA for the CDR3: TGTGCCAGCAGCCCTTCAGTGCGGAACACTGAAGCTTTCTTT.

The rearrangement uses TRBV19 and TRBJ2-7, with 7 positions matching TRBD2. V dropped 5 bases and J dropped 0; count of bases not matched to a gene: 7. Germline V gives CDR1 LNHDA, CDR2 SQIVND (reference sequence). This CDR3 has 15 residues. CDR3: CASSVEAGLSYEQYF. The CDR3 nucleotides read TGTGCCAGTAGTGTTGAAGCGGGACTCTCCTACGAGCAGTACTTC.

The rearrangement links TRBV27 to TRBJ2-1; 7 bases are a match to TRBD2. J was trimmed by 16 bases and V by 0 bases; bases with no gene match: 9. The V gene's germline CDR1 is MNHEY and CDR2 SMNVEV (reference sequence). The CDR3 extends over 13 amino acids. DNA for the CDR3: TGTGCCAGCAGTTTATCCTCGGGACTATCCCCATTCTTC. Protein sequence: CASSLSSGLSPFF.

A word on this clone: The same CDR3 is also encoded by other DNA sequences in this sample. The chain is built from TRBV29-1 and TRBJ2-5; 9 bases match TRBD2. CDR3 size: 13 residues. Germline loops: CDR1 SQVTM, CDR2 ANQGSEA. Trimming took 4 bases from V and 5 from J; bases not matched to a gene: 5. CDR3 residues: CSVGGRARETQYF. Here the CDR3 DNA reads TGCAGCGTTGGCGGGAGGGCCAGGGAGACCCAGTACTTC.

The chain couples TRBV28 to TRBJ1-2, with D unresolved. Germline V gene sequence: CDR1 MDHEN, CDR2 SYDVKM. There are 13 residues in the CDR3. V lost 2 bases, J lost 9 bases, and 13 bases lay in between. CDR3 nucleotides: TGTGCCAGCAGTTTAGTGGGAAGCAAAAGCTACACCTTC. Translating it yields CASSLVGSKSYTF.

This chain uses TRBV6-1 with TRBJ1-4; 7 bases match TRBD1. The CDR3 runs to 15 residues. Losses at the gene ends were 5 bases for V and 5 bases for J; bases not matched to a gene: 8. Germline CDR1 reads MNHNS; CDR2 reads SASEGT. CDR3 DNA sequence: TGTGCCAGCAGTCTGCAAGACAGGGTAAATGAAAAACTGTTTTTT. Its protein is CASSLQDRVNEKLFF.

V and J are TRBV6-4 and TRBJ1-2; 8 nucleotides align to TRBD1. Trimming cost V 5 bases and J 8 bases; bases outside gene matches: 16. Germline V gives CDR1 MRHNA, CDR2 SNTAGT. The CDR3 runs 16 residues. CDR3 region: CASSPDPGQAPWGYTF. CDR3 nucleotide sequence: TGTGCCAGCAGTCCGGACCCGGGACAGGCTCCGTGGGGCTACACCTTC.

As concerns this clone: The sample holds other DNA sequences that translate to the same CDR3. The chain uses TRBV7-3 and TRBJ2-1; 14 bases match TRBD2. CDR3 size: 15 residues. Germline V gene lookup returns CDR1 SGHTA and CDR2 FQGTGA. The junction had 3 bases not matched to a gene; V was cut back by 3 bases and J by 8 bases. CDR3 DNA sequence: TGTGCCAGCAGCTTGGGACTAGCGGGGGTCGATGAGCAGTTCTTC. Protein product: CASSLGLAGVDEQFF.

The CDR3 sequence is CASRRSRLTYNEQFF. Written as DNA, the CDR3 is TGTGCCAGCAGGAGGAGCAGGTTAACCTACAATGAGCAGTTCTTC. This chain joins TRBV11-2 and TRBJ2-1, with unresolved D. The CDR3 covers 15 residues. Trimming took off 6 bases at V and 2 bases at J, with 14 bases between the two ends. Looked up from germline, CDR1 is SGHAT and CDR2 is FQNNGV.

CDR3 nucleotide sequence: TGTGCCAGCAGCAAACCAGACAGGGGATACGAGCAGTACTTC. This encodes CASSKPDRGYEQYF. This rearrangement joins TRBV11-2 to TRBJ2-7; 8 nucleotides line up with TRBD1. The germline CDR1 and CDR2 sequences are SGHAT and FQNNGV. J lost 4 bases, V lost 5 bases, and 7 bases had no gene match. The CDR3 is 14 residues long.

The chain uses TRBV27 and TRBJ1-5; TRBD1 might be the D (6 bases). This CDR3 is built from 15 residues. Germline V CDR1 and CDR2: MNHEY, SMNVEV (reference sequence). The V gene lost 2 bases and the J gene lost 6 bases, with 14 bases spanning the gap. The CDR3, as DNA: TGTGCCAGCAGTTTAATTCAGGGAGGGGGTCAGCCCCAGCATTTT. Protein: CASSLIQGGGQPQHF.

This clone was detected once. Other DNA sequences in the same sample also yield this CDR3. This chain joins TRBV5-1 and TRBJ2-2; 8 bases are a match to TRBD1. The germline CDR1 and CDR2 sequences are SGHRS and YFSETQ. Germline trimming cut 4 bases from V and 5 bases from J; bases unmatched to any gene: 4. The CDR3 covers 14 residues. The CDR3 nucleotides read TGCGCCAGCAGCCTAGGACAGGGAACCGGGGAGCTGTTTTTT. Its translation: CASSLGQGTGELFF.

This CDR3 is CASSLWSSGNTGELFF. CDR3 sequence (DNA): TGTGCCAGCAGTTTATGGTCTAGCGGAAACACCGGGGAGCTGTTTTTT. The rearrangement links TRBV27 to TRBJ2-2; TRBD2 agrees at 7 bases. V gave up 1 base and J gave up 2 bases; unmatched junction bases: 4. The CDR3 spans 16 residues. The germline V gene has CDR1 MNHEY and CDR2 SMNVEV (reference sequence).

The chain couples TRBV28 to TRBJ1-5, with a possible D match to TRBD1 (5 bases). Trimming left V 6 bases short and J 6 bases short, with 15 bases between. Germline loops: CDR1 MDHEN, CDR2 SYDVKM. This CDR3 is built from 14 residues. The CDR3 coding sequence is TGTGCCAGCAGCTCAGCAGGGATCGGTCAGCCCCAGCATTTT. It codes for CASSSAGIGQPQHF.